These 21 T cell receptor beta chains came from one sample sequenced in a study of PD-1 blockade in mismatch repair-deficient tumors. The data were produced by immunoSEQ multiplex PCR, yet TCRdb's version contains in-frame clones alone and is incomplete. The sample lists 95,000 to 150,000 clones, about 86% occurring once. Sequencing was performed on peripheral blood, taken 44 weeks after starting pembrolizumab. The receptors shown here come from an adult with mismatch repair-deficient cancer.

This chain links TRBV19 with TRBJ2-5; 9 nucleotides line up with TRBD1. The CDR3 has 13 residues. V lost 4 bases, J lost 4 bases, and 1 base stayed unmatched. Looked up from germline, CDR1 is LNHDA and CDR2 is SQIVND (reference sequence). The chain's CDR3 is CASSRQGGETQYF. The CDR3 DNA reads as TGTGCCAGTAGTAGACAGGGGGGAGAGACCCAGTACTTC.

V and J are TRBV7-9 and TRBJ2-7; 16 bases fit TRBD2. The CDR3 spans 18 residues. V was clipped by 4 bases and J by 2 bases; unmatched bases: 8. Germline CDR1 reads SEHNR; CDR2 reads FQNEAQ (reference sequence). In DNA, the CDR3 is TGTGCCAGCAGCTCACCGGGACTAGCGGGAGGGCCGACCTACGAGCAGTACTTC. This gives the protein CASSSPGLAGGPTYEQYF.

The J gene is TRBJ1-2, the V gene TRBV25-1; TRBD1 aligns across 10 bases. The CDR3 runs 13 residues. Germline V lookup: CDR1 MGHDK, CDR2 SYGVNS. The CDR3 coding sequence is TGTGCGAGGGCGGGACAGGGGTTAGATGGCTACACCTTC. This codes for CARAGQGLDGYTF.

The chain links TRBV7-3 to TRBJ2-2; no reliable D call. V was clipped by 1 base and J by 5 bases, with 17 bases between them. Germline CDR1 reads SGHTA; CDR2 reads FQGTGA. The CDR3 is made up of 17 amino acids. The CDR3 reads CASSLNSGMSGTGELFF. As DNA, the CDR3 is TGTGCCAGCAGCTTAAATTCCGGCATGTCGGGTACCGGGGAGCTGTTTTTT.

The rearrangement joins TRBV28 to TRBJ2-7; TRBD1 agrees at 10 bases. CDR3 length: 14 amino acids. CDR1 is MDHEN and CDR2 is SYDVKM in the germline V gene. J lost 5 bases, V lost 3 bases, and 4 bases had no gene match. The CDR3 is CASSLRTGGDEQYF. In DNA, the CDR3 is TGTGCCAGCAGTTTGAGGACAGGGGGGGACGAGCAGTACTTC.

The chain uses TRBV7-9 and TRBJ2-2, with 15 bases aligning to TRBD2. The V segment lost 5 bases and the J segment 4 bases; nucleotides outside the gene matches: 5. This CDR3 contains 17 residues. Per germline, CDR1 SEHNR and CDR2 FQNEAQ (reference sequence). The CDR3 DNA follows: TGTGCCAGCAGCCGGACTAGCGGGAGGGCCCGCACCGGGGAGCTGTTTTTT. Its protein product is CASSRTSGRARTGELFF.

V and J are TRBV11-3 and TRBJ2-1; TRBD1 aligns across 9 bases. This CDR3 region has 16 residues. The germline V gene has CDR1 SGHNT and CDR2 YENEEA. Unmatched junction bases numbered 6, after V lost 3 bases and J lost 3 bases. CDR3 protein: CASSFHGTGRYNEQFF. The CDR3, as DNA: TGTGCCAGCAGCTTCCACGGGACAGGGCGCTACAATGAGCAGTTCTTC.

This rearrangement joins TRBV7-9 to TRBJ2-2, with TRBD2 matching 10 bases. The CDR3 runs 15 residues. V lost 2 bases, J lost 6 bases, and 3 bases stayed unmatched. Germline loops: CDR1 SEHNR, CDR2 FQNEAQ (reference sequence). This chain's CDR3 is CASSLPSGSAGELFF. CDR3 nucleotides: TGTGCCAGCAGCTTACCTAGCGGGAGTGCCGGGGAGCTGTTTTTT.

The rearrangement joins TRBV5-6 to TRBJ2-4, with a tentative D call TRBD1 (6 bases). Trimming removed 0 bases from V and 1 base from J, with 8 bases in between. In germline, CDR1 is SGHDT, CDR2 YYEEEE. This CDR3 contains 15 residues. CDR3 protein: CASSLGGLAKNIQYF. The CDR3 DNA reads as TGTGCCAGCAGCTTGGGGGGGCTGGCCAAAAACATTCAGTACTTC.

The rearrangement joins TRBV10-2 to TRBJ1-4; TRBD1 is a possible D gene (5 bases). The CDR3 covers 14 residues. Germline V CDR1 and CDR2: WSHSY, SAAADI. V lost 6 bases to trimming and J lost 5 bases, with 13 bases between them. Here the CDR3 reads CASSPRAVNEKLFF. CDR3 sequence (DNA): TGCGCCAGCAGCCCCAGGGCGGTCAATGAAAAACTGTTTTTT.

This clone has just one count. The J gene is TRBJ1-5, the V gene TRBV4-3; no clear D gene. Between the trimmed V and J ends, which lost 1 base and 4 bases, there was a span of 11 bases. Germline V gives CDR1 LGHNA, CDR2 YSLEER. The CDR3 totals 15 residues. This CDR3 is CASSQVRGYNQPQHF. The DNA for the CDR3 is TGCGCCAGCAGCCAAGTCAGAGGTTATAATCAGCCCCAGCATTTT.

V usage is TRBV7-2 and J usage is TRBJ2-5; D is perhaps TRBD1 or TRBD2 (5 bases each). The CDR3 contains 17 residues. Germline V lookup: CDR1 SGHTA, CDR2 FQGNSA. The V and J ends lost 0 bases and 1 base respectively, with 15 bases between them. CDR3 sequence (DNA): TGTGCCAGCAGCTTAGCGTTTGAGGGACGGGCCCAAGAGACCCAGTACTTC. As protein: CASSLAFEGRAQETQYF.

The J gene is TRBJ2-1, the V gene TRBV27; possibly TRBD1 for D (6 bases). Trimming took off 3 bases at V and 5 bases at J, with 14 bases between the two ends. The germline V gene has CDR1 MNHEY and CDR2 SMNVEV (reference sequence). The CDR3 spans 15 residues. CDR3 in DNA: TGTGCCAGCAGTTTTCTGGGACAAAGCGACAATGAGCAGTTCTTC. Amino acid sequence: CASSFLGQSDNEQFF.

This chain connects TRBV7-9 to TRBJ1-5, with TRBD1 as a possible D gene (5 bases). Germline assignment: CDR1 SEHNR and CDR2 FQNEAQ (reference sequence). This CDR3 has 13 residues. V was pared by 5 bases and J by 7 bases, with 12 bases between. The CDR3 DNA sequence: TGTGCCAGCAGCCTGGGAGGGGTGCAGCCCCAGCATTTT. Amino acid sequence: CASSLGGVQPQHF.

The CDR3 DNA sequence: TGTGCCAGCAGCCGCGGGGGGTCGGACATTCAGTACTTC. It specifies CASSRGGSDIQYF. The chain joins TRBV11-2 to TRBJ2-4, with 8 bases matching TRBD2. With 5 bases clipped from V and 8 bases from J, the junction kept 5 bases outside the gene matches. Germline loops: CDR1 SGHAT, CDR2 FQNNGV. This CDR3 comprises 13 residues.

The V and J genes are TRBV21-1 and TRBJ2-3; the DNA was not used to check the table's D call, TRBD1. TRBV21-1 is described as a pseudogene. CDR3 length equals 16 residues. The CDR3 DNA sequence: TGTGCCAGCAGCAAAAAGAAACAGGGCCAGGCAGATACGCAGTATTTT. Protein: CASSKKKQGQADTQYF.

This clone occurred a few times. The chain employs TRBV11-1 and TRBJ2-2, with 10 bases fitting TRBD1. In germline, CDR1 is SGHAT, CDR2 FQDESV (reference sequence). Unmatched junction bases numbered 0, after V lost 4 bases and J lost 4 bases. The CDR3 has 14 amino acids. The CDR3, as DNA: TGTGCCAGCAGCTGGGACAGGGGCACCGGGGAGCTGTTTTTT. It translates to CASSWDRGTGELFF. The variable domain in full, with the rest retrieved from reference TRBV11-1 and TRBJ2-2, is EAEVAQSPRYKITEKSQAVAFWCDPISGHATLYWYRQILGQGPELLVQFQDESVVDDSQLPKDRFSAERLKGVDSTLKIQPAELGDSAMYLCASSWDRGTGELFFGEGSRLTVL.

The V call is TRBV9, the J call TRBJ2-1; TRBD2 agrees at 7 bases. Germline V gene data show CDR1 as SGDLS and CDR2 as YYNGEE. V lost 0 bases, J lost 10 bases, and 16 bases stayed unmatched. The CDR3 has 17 residues. The DNA of the CDR3 is TGTGCCAGCAGCGTAGGGGCAGATCCTAGCGGTTCAGGGGAGCAGTTCTTC. It is translated as CASSVGADPSGSGEQFF.

This clone has only one observation. The CDR3 loop is CASSLGGGIDEQYF. The CDR3 region has the DNA TGTGCCAGCAGCTTAGGCGGCGGGATTGACGAGCAGTACTTC. This chain joins TRBV7-9 and TRBJ2-7; maybe TRBD2 (6 bases). The V end lost 1 base, the J end lost 5 bases, and 12 bases lay between the germline ends. This CDR3 is 14 amino acids long. The germline gives CDR1 SEHNR, CDR2 FQNEAQ (reference sequence).

The CDR3 DNA is TGTGCCAGCAAAACCATCCGCACAGATACGCAGTATTTT. Amino acids: CASKTIRTDTQYF. The chain uses TRBV4-2 and TRBJ2-3; D is unresolved. Trimming stripped 7 bases from V and 1 base from J, with 9 bases between. The germline CDR1 and CDR2 sequences are LGHNA and YNFKEQ. CDR3 length: 13 residues.

This rearrangement joins TRBV9 to TRBJ2-3; TRBD2 aligns across 9 bases. Germline-derived CDR1 and CDR2 are SGDLS and YYNGEE. The trim removed 0 bases at V and 2 bases at J, leaving 4 bases unmatched. This CDR3 has 16 amino acids. The CDR3 DNA reads TGTGCCAGCAGCGTAGGGGGCGGGAGGGCCACAGATACGCAGTATTTT. This translates into CASSVGGGRATDTQYF.